One sample yielded the 12 T cell receptor beta chains listed below, sequenced in a study of CD8+ T cells in alopecia areata. Extraction and reverse transcription of RNA yielded cDNA as the sequencing template. Libraries were prepared by immunoSEQ multiplex PCR; TCRdb keeps only in-frame clonotypes and omits some of them. The repertoire includes roughly 200,000 clones, 40% to 55% of them detected once, and approximately 2.9% sits in the top ten. Specified treatment: oral pan-JAK inhibitor, 5-10 mg twice daily. The input for sequencing was CD4+ T cells sorted from blood, taken between weeks 36 and 40, from a patient treated with tofacitinib. All receptors come from a human donor with alopecia areata.

This clone was seen only a few times. This rearrangement joins TRBV18 to TRBJ2-6; possibly TRBD1 or TRBD2 for D (5 bases each). CDR3 length: 14 residues. Trimming shortened V by 4 bases and J by 14 bases, and 18 bases separated the two germline ends. Germline V gene lookup returns CDR1 KGHSH and CDR2 LQKENI. The CDR3 DNA follows: TGTGCCAGCTCACTTACCGGGACGGGCGGCCTCCTGACTTTC. The encoded protein is CASSLTGTGGLLTF.

CDR3 loop: CASSAPGGGSADTQYF. The CDR3 nucleotides read TGTGCCAGCAGTGCCCCCGGGGGGGGAAGCGCAGATACGCAGTATTTT. The genes are TRBV2 and TRBJ2-3; TRBD2 matches 8 bases. The V segment lost 4 bases and the J segment 4 bases; nucleotides outside the gene matches: 10. The CDR3 is 16 amino acids. Germline CDR1 SNHLY, CDR2 FYNNEI. Supplemented by reference TRBV2 and TRBJ2-3, the full variable domain reads EPEVTQTPSHQVTQMGQEVILRCVPISNHLYFYWYRQILGQKVEFLVSFYNNEISEKSEIFDDQFSVERPDGSNFTLKIRSTKLEDSAMYFCASSAPGGGSADTQYFGPGTRLTVL.

The chain is built from TRBV29-1 and TRBJ1-2; a weak D match, TRBD1 (6 bases). Trimming stripped 7 bases from V and 0 bases from J, with 21 bases between. The length of the CDR3 is 16 residues. Germline V gives CDR1 SQVTM, CDR2 ANQGSEA. The CDR3: CSATDSSGGSNYGYTF. As DNA, the CDR3 is TGCAGCGCTACGGACAGCTCCGGCGGATCTAACTATGGCTACACCTTC.

This clone was observed a few times. This chain links TRBV10-3 with TRBJ2-4, with D possibly matching TRBD2 (6 bases). Trimming left V 0 bases short and J 9 bases short, with 21 bases between. Germline values: CDR1 ENHRY, CDR2 SYGVKD. The CDR3 sequence is 17 residues long. The CDR3 loop is CAISESHGTPGGAIQYF. The CDR3 nucleotides read TGTGCCATCAGTGAGTCCCATGGGACTCCCGGCGGGGCCATTCAGTACTTC.

This clone was seen more than once but under ten times. The gene calls are TRBV6-5 and TRBJ2-5, with D unresolved. The CDR3 has 15 amino acids. The germline V gene has CDR1 MNHEY and CDR2 SVGAGI. Trimming took 10 bases from V and 6 from J, leaving 24 bases between them. The CDR3 DNA is TGTGCCACACACCCCTTAGGAGTTCAACAGAAGACCCAGTACTTC. Protein: CATHPLGVQQKTQYF.

This clone was counted a few times. The CDR3 here is CASSPQETQYF. CDR3 nucleotides: TGTGCCAGCAGTCCCCAAGAGACCCAGTACTTC. The V and J genes are TRBV2 and TRBJ2-5; D remains unclear. The CDR3 sequence is 11 residues long. Germline V gene lookup returns CDR1 SNHLY and CDR2 FYNNEI. Trimming took 5 bases from V and 1 from J, leaving 2 bases between them.

The gene calls are TRBV29-1 and TRBJ1-1; no firm D call. V gave up 3 bases and J gave up 4 bases, with 6 bases separating them. Germline values: CDR1 SQVTM, CDR2 ANQGSEA. The CDR3 is 11 residues long. This CDR3 is CSVDRVTEAFF. CDR3 DNA: TGCAGCGTTGATCGGGTCACTGAAGCTTTCTTT.

This clone appeared a few times. This chain links TRBV7-2 with TRBJ2-5; 12 bases are a match to TRBD2. The germline V gene has CDR1 SGHTA and CDR2 FQGNSA. This CDR3 is built from 16 residues. Trimming took 0 bases from V and 5 from J; bases not matched to a gene: 4. Here the CDR3 DNA reads TGTGCCAGCAGCTTAGCACTAGCGGGAGGTACTGAGACCCAGTACTTC. Encoded protein: CASSLALAGGTETQYF.

The CDR3 DNA reads TGTGCCAGCAGTTACAGACAGCGTTACAATGAGCAGTTCTTC. This translates into CASSYRQRYNEQFF. The chain employs TRBV6-5 and TRBJ2-1; D may be TRBD1 (5 bases). The CDR3 spans 14 residues. Germline V gene data show CDR1 as MNHEY and CDR2 as SVGAGI. The ends were cut back, 2 bases at V and 4 bases at J, with 9 bases in the middle.

The genes are TRBV7-9 and TRBJ2-7; D possibly corresponds to TRBD2 (7 bases). Germline CDR1 reads SEHNR; CDR2 reads FQNEAQ (reference sequence). The CDR3 length is 14 residues. Trimming cost V 5 bases and J 2 bases, with 13 bases left between them. The CDR3 region is CASSVGGGTYEQYF. The CDR3 coding sequence is TGTGCCAGCAGCGTAGGGGGGGGCACCTACGAGCAGTACTTC.

This chain joins TRBV7-9 and TRBJ1-5, with a possible D match to TRBD1 (6 bases). In germline, CDR1 is SEHNR, CDR2 FQNEAQ (reference sequence). V lost 5 bases and J lost 2, with 10 bases in between. This CDR3 is built from 14 residues. The CDR3 region is CASSHQGRNQPQHF. The CDR3 DNA sequence: TGTGCCAGCAGCCACCAGGGGCGCAATCAGCCCCAGCATTTT.

This clone turned up a few times. This sequence joins TRBV29-1 and TRBJ2-7; D uncertain. CDR3 length equals 12 residues. Trimming removed 4 bases at V and 0 bases at J, with 7 bases between. Germline CDR1 reads SQVTM; CDR2 reads ANQGSEA. The CDR3 here is CSVAISSYEQYF. The DNA for the CDR3 is TGCAGCGTTGCGATTAGCTCCTACGAGCAGTACTTC.